One and the same sample provided the 8 T cell receptor beta chains below, sequenced in a study of PD-1 blockade in classical Hodgkin lymphoma. The table came from immunoSEQ multiplex PCR; TCRdb's copy has only in-frame clones and leaves some out. The table has 45,000 to 50,000 clones, 80% seen once; the top ten hold around 22%. The patients all showed relapse after autologous stem cell transplantation, while their brentuximab vedotin exposure varied. The specimen comprised peripheral blood mononuclear cells (PBMCs), sampled before the second cycle of nivolumab. These receptor sequences come from a human donor with classical Hodgkin lymphoma.

The chain links TRBV27 to TRBJ1-6, with TRBD1 as a possible D gene (6 bases). CDR3 length: 14 residues. Deletions cut 3 bases from V and 8 bases from J, with 11 bases between. Germline CDR1 and CDR2: MNHEY and SMNVEV (reference sequence). The CDR3 sequence is CASSFARGDSPLHF. For the CDR3, the DNA is TGTGCCAGCAGTTTCGCCAGGGGTGATTCACCCCTCCACTTT.

The chain links TRBV19 to TRBJ1-5; no firm D call. This CDR3 has 15 amino acids. CDR1 and CDR2 (germline): LNHDA, SQIVND (reference sequence). The ends were cut back, 6 bases at V and 0 bases at J, with 12 bases in the middle. This CDR3 is CASRPREDSNQPQHF. DNA of the CDR3: TGTGCCAGTAGGCCGCGAGAGGATAGCAATCAGCCCCAGCATTTT. The full variable domain, completed using reference TRBV19 and TRBJ1-5, is DGGITQSPKYLFRKEGQNVTLSCEQNLNHDAMYWYRQDPGQGLRLIYYSQIVNDFQKGDIAEGYSVSREKKESFPLTVTSAQKNPTAFYLCASRPREDSNQPQHFGDGTRLSIL.

The J gene is TRBJ1-3, the V gene TRBV9, with D maybe TRBD1 (6 bases). V lost 0 bases to trimming and J lost 2 bases, with 6 bases between them. The CDR3 contains 14 residues. Germline V gene sequence: CDR1 SGDLS, CDR2 YYNGEE. The chain's CDR3 is CASSVGTAGNTIYF. The CDR3 DNA reads TGTGCCAGCAGCGTAGGGACAGCTGGAAACACCATATATTTT.

This chain uses TRBV4-1 with TRBJ2-1, with 8 bases fitting TRBD2. The junction had 8 bases not matched to a gene; V was cut back by 4 bases and J by 6 bases. The CDR3 runs to 15 residues. Germline V CDR1 and CDR2: MGHRA, YSYEKL. The CDR3 is CASSLSLAVTNEQFF. The DNA of the CDR3 is TGCGCCAGCAGCCTCTCACTAGCGGTTACCAATGAGCAGTTCTTC.

The V call is TRBV5-1, the J call TRBJ2-7; TRBD1 aligns across 7 bases. Germline V gives CDR1 SGHRS, CDR2 YFSETQ. The CDR3 covers 16 residues. V shed 4 bases and J 5 bases; nucleotides not matched to a gene: 15. In nucleotides, the CDR3 is TGCGCCAGCAGCCATGTGGCACAGACAGGGCCGCACGAGCAGTACTTC. Protein: CASSHVAQTGPHEQYF. The whole variable domain, remainder taken from reference TRBV5-1 and TRBJ2-7, is KAGVTQTPRYLIKTRGQQVTLSCSPISGHRSVSWYQQTPGQGLQFLFEYFSETQRNKGNFPGRFSGRQFSNSRSEMNVSTLELGDSALYLCASSHVAQTGPHEQYFGPGTRLTVT.

This CDR3 reads CAWGETGGYQPQHF. Here the CDR3 DNA reads TGTGCCTGGGGGGAGACCGGGGGGTATCAGCCCCAGCATTTT. The rearrangement links TRBV30 to TRBJ1-5; the D gene is possibly TRBD1 (5 bases). CDR3 length: 14 residues. CDR1 is GTSNPN, CDR2 SVGIG, per germline (reference sequence). The V end was cut by 5 bases, the J end by 5 bases, with 16 bases between.

The chain carries TRBV7-9 and TRBJ2-1, with D uncertain. Trimming pared 2 bases from V and 10 bases from J, leaving 6 bases between. Per germline, CDR1 SEHNR and CDR2 FQNEAQ (reference sequence). The CDR3 totals 11 residues. The CDR3 reads CASSLMGEQFF. CDR3 sequence (DNA): TGTGCCAGCAGCTTAATGGGCGAGCAGTTCTTC.

CDR3 nucleotide sequence: TGTGCCAGCAGCTTAAGGACTAGCGGGGGGGCTATACCCTACGAGCAGTACTTC. This translates into CASSLRTSGGAIPYEQYF. This chain uses TRBV7-8 with TRBJ2-7; 15 bases map to TRBD2. Germline assignment: CDR1 SGHVS and CDR2 FQNEAQ. The ends lost 2 bases at V and 2 bases at J; junction bases unmatched: 7. The CDR3 consists of 18 residues.